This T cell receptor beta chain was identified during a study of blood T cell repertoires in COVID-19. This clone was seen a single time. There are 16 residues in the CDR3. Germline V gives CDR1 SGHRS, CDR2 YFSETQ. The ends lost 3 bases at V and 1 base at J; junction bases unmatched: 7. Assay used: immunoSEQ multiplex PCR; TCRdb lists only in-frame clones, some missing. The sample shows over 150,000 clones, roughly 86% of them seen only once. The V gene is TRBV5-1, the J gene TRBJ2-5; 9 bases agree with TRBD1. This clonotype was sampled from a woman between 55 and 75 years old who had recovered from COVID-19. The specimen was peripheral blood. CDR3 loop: CASSWGGQGTQETQYF. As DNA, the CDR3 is TGCGCCAGCAGCTGGGGAGGACAGGGGACCCAAGAGACCCAGTACTTC.